This is a list of T cell receptor beta chains from one sample in a study of cytomegalovirus exposure and HLA in healthy donors. Data came from immunoSEQ multiplex PCR; TCRdb stores just in-frame clones and leaves some out. The sample comprises about 96,000 clones, 77% of which are singletons, and around 7.3% rests with the top ten. Sequencing used PBMCs. The origin of the receptors is a man between 50 and 59 years old in good health and CMV-seropositive. CDR3s include the opening cysteine and the closing phenylalanine or tryptophan. Some rows have no size entry. The others give once, few or many, or a class for an expanded clone.

cdr3_aa | clone_size | j_call | v_call
CASSLMNTEAFF | few | TRBJ1-1 | TRBV7-6
CAWSVDRGGGYTF | - | TRBJ1-2 | TRBV30
CASSKNQGYGYTF | - | TRBJ1-2 | TRBV7-2
CASSVYPANYGYTF | - | TRBJ1-2 | TRBV9
CASSLGTVNSNQPQHF | - | TRBJ1-5 | TRBV7-9
CASSVERGGFTGELFF | - | TRBJ2-2 | TRBV9
CASRPGTAIYGYTF | few | TRBJ1-2 | TRBV28
CASSLATGETDTQYF | - | TRBJ2-3 | TRBV5-1
CASSNRDRGPGRSGNTIYF | few | TRBJ1-3 | TRBV13
CASSQGHNTQYF | - | TRBJ2-3 | TRBV4-2